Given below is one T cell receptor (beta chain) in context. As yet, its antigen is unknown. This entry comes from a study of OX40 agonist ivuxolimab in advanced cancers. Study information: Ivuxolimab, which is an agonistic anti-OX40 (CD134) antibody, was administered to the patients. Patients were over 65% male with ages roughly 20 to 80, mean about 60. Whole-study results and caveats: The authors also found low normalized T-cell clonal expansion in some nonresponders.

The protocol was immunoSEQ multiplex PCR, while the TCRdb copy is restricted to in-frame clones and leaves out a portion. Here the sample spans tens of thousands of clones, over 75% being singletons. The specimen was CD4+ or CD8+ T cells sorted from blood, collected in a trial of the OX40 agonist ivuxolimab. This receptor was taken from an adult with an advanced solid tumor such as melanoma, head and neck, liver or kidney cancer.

The CDR3 DNA is TGTGCCAGCTCACCCCTACGCGCGGCAATGGGCAACTATGGCTACACCTTC. Residues: CASSPLRAAMGNYGYTF. The chain links TRBV18 to TRBJ1-2; D is ambiguous. V was trimmed by 3 bases and J by 2 bases, leaving 19 bases between them. This CDR3 region has 17 residues. Germline values: CDR1 KGHSH, CDR2 LQKENI.